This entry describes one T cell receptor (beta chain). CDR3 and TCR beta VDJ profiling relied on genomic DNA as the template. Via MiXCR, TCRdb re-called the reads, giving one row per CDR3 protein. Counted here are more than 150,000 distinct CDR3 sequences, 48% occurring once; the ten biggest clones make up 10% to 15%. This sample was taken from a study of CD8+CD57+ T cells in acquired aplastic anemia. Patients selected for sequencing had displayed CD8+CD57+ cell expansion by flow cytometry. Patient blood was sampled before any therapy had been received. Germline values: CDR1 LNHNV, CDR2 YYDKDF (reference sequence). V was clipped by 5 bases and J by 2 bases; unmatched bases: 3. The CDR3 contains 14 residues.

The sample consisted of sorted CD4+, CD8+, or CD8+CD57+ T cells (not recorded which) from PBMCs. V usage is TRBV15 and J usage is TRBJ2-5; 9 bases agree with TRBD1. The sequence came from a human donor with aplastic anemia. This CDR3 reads CATSPDRGQETQYF. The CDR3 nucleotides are TGTGCCACCAGCCCTGACAGGGGGCAAGAGACCCAGTACTTC.